This is a list of T cell receptor beta chains from one sample in a study of control samples from healthy donors and cancer patients. Measured with immunoSEQ multiplex PCR; TCRdb has only the in-frame clones, and not every one. The repertoire holds about 160,000 clones, with less than 95% as singletons. The sequenced sample was PBMCs. The receptors stem from a man in his sixties with colorectal cancer. The CDR3 runs from the conserved cysteine through the conserved F or W. The D gene is left open where the match is weak. Clone sizes are given selectively: once, few, many, or a class where the clone is expanded.

J | size | D | V | DNA | CDR3
TRBJ2-7 | NA | NA | TRBV29-1 | TGCAGCGTTGAAGAAGCTCCGATGGGGGAGCAGTACTTC | CSVEEAPMGEQYF
TRBJ2-7 | once | NA | TRBV12-2 | TGTGCAAGTCGCTCGGCGGGGGGCCAAGAGCAGTACTTC | CASRSAGGQEQYF
TRBJ2-6 | NA | NA | TRBV2 | TGTGCCAGCAGTAGGCAGGGCGTCAGCTCTGGGGCCAACGTCCTGACTTTC | CASSRQGVSSGANVLTF
TRBJ2-1 | NA | TRBD1 | TRBV11-2 | TGTGCCAGCAGCCCTACGGGACAGGGGCCGCGTAATGAGCAGTTCTTC | CASSPTGQGPRNEQFF
TRBJ2-3 | NA | NA | TRBV4-1 | TGCGCCAGCAGCCAACCTGACAGGCGCGCAGATACGCAGTATTTT | CASSQPDRRADTQYF
TRBJ2-7 | NA | TRBD2 | TRBV5-8 | TGTGCCAGCAGCGCGGGCGGGGGACTCTCCTACGAGCAGTACTTC | CASSAGGGLSYEQYF
TRBJ1-1 | NA | NA | TRBV27 | TGTGCCAGCAGCCTACAGTTTTTTGGTGAAGCTTTCTTT | CASSLQFFGEAFF
TRBJ2-3 | NA | NA | TRBV5-1 | TGCGCCAGCAGCCCGTACAGGGAATCTAGCACAGATACGCAGTATTTT | CASSPYRESSTDTQYF
TRBJ2-7 | NA | NA | TRBV18 | TGTGCCAGCTCACCGAGACAGGCTACGGGCGAGCAGTACTTC | CASSPRQATGEQYF
TRBJ2-1 | NA | NA | TRBV3-1/TRBV3-2 | TGTGCCAGCAGCCACACGGGCAGGGAGCAGTTCTTC | CASSHTGREQFF
TRBJ2-1 | NA | NA | TRBV11-3 | TGTGCCAGCAGTTATCCGGGCCCTCGAGGCAATGAGCAGTTCTTC | CASSYPGPRGNEQFF
TRBJ2-5 | once | TRBD1 | TRBV15 | TGTGCCACCAGCACTTCCGGGACAGGGCCCTGGAAGACCCAGTACTTC | CATSTSGTGPWKTQYF
TRBJ1-5 | NA | NA | TRBV4-2 | TGTGCCAGCAGCCAAGAGTCCAACGCCCCCAATCAGCCCCAGCATTTT | CASSQESNAPNQPQHF
TRBJ2-7 | NA | TRBD2 | TRBV19 | TGTGCCAGTAGCCATACCGGGACTAGCGGAGCCTACGAGCAGTACTTC | CASSHTGTSGAYEQYF
TRBJ2-7 | NA | TRBD2 | TRBV7-2 | TGTGCCAGCAGCCCGGGGGGGGCGGGCTTTCTCTCCTACGAGCAGTACTTC | CASSPGGAGFLSYEQYF
TRBJ2-2 | NA | TRBD2 | TRBV19 | TGTGCCAGTAGTATAGATGGACGGGGGGGGCGCACCGGGGAGCTGTTTTTT | CASSIDGRGGRTGELFF
TRBJ2-3 | few | NA | TRBV5-1 | TGCGCCAGCAGCCTCGGGGCGGGGACTAGCACAGATACGCAGTATTTT | CASSLGAGTSTDTQYF
TRBJ2-7 | NA | TRBD1 | TRBV15 | TGTGCCACCAGCAGAGATATAGGGGGCACCTACGAGCAGTACTTC | CATSRDIGGTYEQYF
TRBJ2-7 | NA | TRBD2 | TRBV6-4 | TGTGCCAGCAGCCCCGGGCGGGGGGCCTACGAGCAGTACTTC | CASSPGRGAYEQYF
TRBJ2-7 | few | TRBD1 | TRBV6-2/TRBV6-3 | TGTGCCAGCACCCCGGACAGGTCGAGCTCCTACGAGCAGTACTTC | CASTPDRSSSYEQYF
TRBJ1-1 | NA | NA | TRBV27 | TGTGCCAGCAGTAGGAGGGGTTGGATGACTGAAGCTTTCTTT | CASSRRGWMTEAFF
TRBJ2-1 | once | NA | TRBV10-2 | TGCGCCACAAGCTATATGAACAATGAGCAGTTCTTC | CATSYMNNEQFF
TRBJ1-3 | NA | NA | TRBV25-1 | TGTGCCAGCAGTGACCGTTTTCGAAACACCATATATTTT | CASSDRFRNTIYF
TRBJ1-4 | NA | TRBD1 | TRBV4-3 | TGCGCCAGCAGCCAAGGACAGGGCGTCCATGAAAAACTGTTTTTT | CASSQGQGVHEKLFF
TRBJ1-1 | once | TRBD1 | TRBV5-8 | TGTGCCAGCAGCTTGGTTTGGGCAGGGGGCTCGGGGACTGAAGCTTTCTTT | CASSLVWAGGSGTEAFF
TRBJ2-1 | NA | NA | TRBV6-1 | TGTGCCAGCAGTGAAGCGAGGGGCGCCCCGCCCTACAATGAGCAGTTCTTC | CASSEARGAPPYNEQFF